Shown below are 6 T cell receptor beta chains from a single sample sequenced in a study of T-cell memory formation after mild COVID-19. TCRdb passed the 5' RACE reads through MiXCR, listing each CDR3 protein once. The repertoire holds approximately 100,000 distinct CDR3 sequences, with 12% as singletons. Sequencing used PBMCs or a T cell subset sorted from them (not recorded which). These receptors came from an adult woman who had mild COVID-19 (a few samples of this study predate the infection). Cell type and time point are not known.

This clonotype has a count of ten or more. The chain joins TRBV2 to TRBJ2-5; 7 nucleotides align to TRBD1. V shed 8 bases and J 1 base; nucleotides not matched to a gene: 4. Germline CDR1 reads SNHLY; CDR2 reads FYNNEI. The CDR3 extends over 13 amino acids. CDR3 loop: CASRRDSQETQYF. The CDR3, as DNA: TGTGCCAGCCGACGGGACAGCCAAGAGACCCAGTACTTC.

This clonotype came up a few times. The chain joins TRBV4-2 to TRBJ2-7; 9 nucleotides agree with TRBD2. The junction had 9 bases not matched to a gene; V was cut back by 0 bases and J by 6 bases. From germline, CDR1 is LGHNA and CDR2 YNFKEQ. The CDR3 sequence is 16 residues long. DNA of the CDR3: TGTGCCAGCAGCCAAGATCTCTTTAGCGGGGGCCCCGAGCAGTACTTC. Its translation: CASSQDLFSGGPEQYF.

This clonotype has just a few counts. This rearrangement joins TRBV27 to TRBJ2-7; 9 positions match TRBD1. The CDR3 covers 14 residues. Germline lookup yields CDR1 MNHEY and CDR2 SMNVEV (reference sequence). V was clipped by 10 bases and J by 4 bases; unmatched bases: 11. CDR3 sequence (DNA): TGTGCCACCGCCACCGGGACAGGGTCTTACGAGCAGTACTTC. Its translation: CATATGTGSYEQYF.

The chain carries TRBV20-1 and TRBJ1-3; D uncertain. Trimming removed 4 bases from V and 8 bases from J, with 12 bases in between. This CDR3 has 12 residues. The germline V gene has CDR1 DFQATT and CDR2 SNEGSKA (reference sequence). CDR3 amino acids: CSATDRRDTIYF. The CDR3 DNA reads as TGCAGTGCTACAGACCGGAGGGACACCATATATTTT.

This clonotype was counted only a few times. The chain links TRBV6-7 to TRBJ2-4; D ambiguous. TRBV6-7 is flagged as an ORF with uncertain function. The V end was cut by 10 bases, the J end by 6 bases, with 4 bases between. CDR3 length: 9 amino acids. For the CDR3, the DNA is TGTGCCACTGGAAACATTCAGTACTTC. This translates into CATGNIQYF.

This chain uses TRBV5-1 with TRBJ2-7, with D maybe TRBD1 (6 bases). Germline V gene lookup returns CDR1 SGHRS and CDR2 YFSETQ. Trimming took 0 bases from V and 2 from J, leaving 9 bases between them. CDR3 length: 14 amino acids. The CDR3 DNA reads TGCGCCAGCAGCTTGGAAGCAGGGGCCTACGAGCAGTACTTC. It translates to CASSLEAGAYEQYF.